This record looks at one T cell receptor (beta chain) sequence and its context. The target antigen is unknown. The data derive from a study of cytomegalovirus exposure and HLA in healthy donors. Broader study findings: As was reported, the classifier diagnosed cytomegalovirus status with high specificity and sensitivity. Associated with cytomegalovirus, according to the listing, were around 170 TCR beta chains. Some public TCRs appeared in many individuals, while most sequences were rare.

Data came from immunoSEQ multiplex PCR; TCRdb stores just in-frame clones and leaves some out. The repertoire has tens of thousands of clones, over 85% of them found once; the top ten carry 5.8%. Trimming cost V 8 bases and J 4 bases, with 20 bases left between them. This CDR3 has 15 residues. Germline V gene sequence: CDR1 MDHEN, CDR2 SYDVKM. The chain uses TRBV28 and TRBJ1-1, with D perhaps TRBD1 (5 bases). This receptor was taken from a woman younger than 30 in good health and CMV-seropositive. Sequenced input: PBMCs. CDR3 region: CASYNWGVRATEAFF. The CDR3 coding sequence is TGTGCCAGCTACAATTGGGGGGTAAGGGCCACTGAAGCTTTCTTT.